This TCR beta chain was obtained from a study of control samples from healthy donors and cancer patients. This clone came up a few times. CDR3 size: 18 residues. The junction had 19 bases not matched to a gene; V was cut back by 4 bases and J by 10 bases. Germline V gives CDR1 SGHVS, CDR2 FQNEAQ. Sequenced by immunoSEQ multiplex PCR; TCRdb stores in-frame clones only, minus some. Of 84,000 or so clones listed, roughly nine tenths are singletons. The sample comprised blood. The V gene is TRBV7-8, the J gene TRBJ2-1; 10 bases map to TRBD1. The sequence was collected from a middle-aged man in good health. Here the CDR3 DNA reads TGTGCCAGCAGCTCCCGGGCATTTTCCGGGACAGGGGAAGGCGAGCAGTTCTTC. It is translated as CASSSRAFSGTGEGEQFF.